Listed below are T cell receptor beta chains from one sample, sequenced in a study of identical twins. TCRdb recomputed calls from the 5' RACE reads with MiXCR, one row per CDR3 protein. This table has roughly 490,000 distinct CDR3 sequences, more than 13% appearing once. These data also featured in a second study, about yellow fever vaccine responses in identical twins.

The source material was CD4+ T cells sorted from blood. The source is a woman younger than 30 in good health. CDR3s include the opening cysteine and the closing phenylalanine or tryptophan. D genes are given only for firm matches. Clone size appears in some rows only: once, few, many, or a class for an expanded clone.

J gene | D gene | V gene | clone size | CDR3 protein | CDR3 DNA
TRBJ2-2 | . | TRBV2 | few | CASSEDVGLGGELFF | TGTGCCAGCAGTGAAGACGTAGGGCTGGGCGGGGAGCTGTTTTTT
TRBJ2-7 | TRBD2 | TRBV20-1 | . | CSAKTSGKHPSSGEQYF | TGCAGTGCTAAGACTAGCGGGAAACATCCTTCTTCGGGTGAGCAGTACTTC
TRBJ2-5 | . | TRBV20-1 | . | CSARIGNQETQYF | TGCAGTGCTAGAATAGGGAACCAAGAGACCCAGTACTTC
TRBJ2-2 | . | TRBV7-3 | few | CASSLTYLGELFF | TGTGCCAGCAGCTTAACGTATCTCGGGGAGCTGTTTTTT
TRBJ2-5 | . | TRBV12-3/TRBV12-4 | few | CASRASFQETQYF | TGTGCCAGCAGGGCTAGTTTCCAAGAGACCCAGTACTTC
TRBJ2-3 | . | TRBV7-9 | many | CASSRGDTQYF | TGTGCCAGCTCACGTGGGGATACGCAGTATTTT
TRBJ2-2 | TRBD2 | TRBV20-1 | . | CSAWPPGGAGELFF | TGCAGTGCTTGGCCGCCGGGGGGGGCCGGGGAGCTGTTTTTT
TRBJ2-5 | . | TRBV20-1 | few | CSAPLHRGQETQYF | TGCAGTGCTCCACTTCATCGGGGCCAAGAGACCCAGTACTTC
TRBJ2-3 | . | TRBV29-1 | few | CSVQGWDSDTQYF | TGCAGCGTTCAGGGGTGGGACTCAGATACGCAGTATTTT
TRBJ2-5 | . | TRBV2 | . | CASSQLGQTQYF | TGTGCCAGCAGTCAACTCGGGCAGACCCAGTACTTC
TRBJ2-3 | TRBD2 | TRBV4-3 | few | CASSQDMAGGTDTQYF | TGCGCCAGCAGCCAAGATATGGCGGGAGGAACAGATACGCAGTATTTT
TRBJ2-1 | TRBD2 | TRBV24-1 | . | CATMGGGLNEQFF | TGTGCCACCATGGGGGGAGGGTTAAATGAGCAGTTCTTC
TRBJ2-7 | . | TRBV20-1 | few | CSAIGGIYEQYF | TGCAGTGCTATCGGCGGTATCTACGAGCAGTACTTC
TRBJ1-4 | . | TRBV28 | . | CASSFARQGAEKLFF | TGTGCCAGCAGTTTTGCCCGGCAGGGAGCTGAAAAACTGTTTTTT
TRBJ2-5 | . | TRBV7-2 | . | CASRKEGETQYF | TGTGCCAGCAGAAAAGAGGGGGAGACCCAGTACTTC
TRBJ2-3 | . | TRBV11-2 | . | CASSASVGTQYF | TGTGCCAGCAGCGCTAGTGTCGGTACGCAGTATTTT
TRBJ2-2 | . | TRBV7-2 | many | CASSFDRLNTGELFF | TGTGCCAGCAGCTTCGACAGGCTTAACACCGGGGAGCTGTTTTTT
TRBJ2-1 | TRBD2 | TRBV4-2 | . | CASSQRTGGLYNEQFF | TGTGCCAGCAGCCAACGCACGGGGGGACTCTACAATGAGCAGTTCTTC
TRBJ2-5 | TRBD2 | TRBV24-1 | . | CATSDAGGFQETQYF | TGTGCCACCAGTGATGCGGGGGGGTTCCAAGAGACCCAGTACTTC
TRBJ2-2 | . | TRBV19 | . | CASTHQGKGELFF | TGTGCCAGTACCCACCAGGGGAAAGGGGAGCTGTTTTTT
TRBJ1-5 | . | TRBV12-3/TRBV12-4 | many | CASSEGGLRQPQHF | TGTGCCAGCAGCGAGGGAGGTCTTCGTCAGCCCCAGCATTTT
TRBJ2-2 | TRBD2 | TRBV12-3/TRBV12-4 | many | CASSGGLTGELFF | TGTGCCAGCAGCGGGGGACTAACCGGGGAGCTGTTTTTT
TRBJ2-7 | . | TRBV29-1 | . | CSAKLGFYEQYF | TGCAGCGCCAAACTAGGGTTCTACGAGCAGTACTTC
TRBJ2-5 | . | TRBV7-8 | . | CASSLARGEQTQYF | TGTGCCAGCAGCTTAGCGCGGGGTGAACAGACCCAGTACTTC
TRBJ2-5 | . | TRBV24-1 | few | CATSDQGKETQYF | TGTGCCACCAGTGATCAGGGAAAAGAGACCCAGTACTTC
TRBJ1-4 | . | TRBV27 | few | CASSLSRASNEKLFF | TGTGCCAGCAGTTTATCGAGGGCCTCTAATGAAAAACTGTTTTTT
TRBJ2-5 | TRBD2 | TRBV7-2 | . | CASSFSGRAGVEETQYF | TGTGCCAGCAGCTTTAGCGGGAGGGCCGGTGTAGAAGAGACCCAGTACTTC
TRBJ2-7 | . | TRBV20-1 | few | CSGLRGVYEQYF | TGCAGTGGACTAAGGGGGGTCTACGAGCAGTACTTC
TRBJ2-3 | . | TRBV29-1 | . | CSEGGVSGPDTQYF | TGCAGCGAAGGAGGAGTCTCTGGTCCAGATACGCAGTATTTT
TRBJ2-1 | . | TRBV5-5 | many | CASSLAPAPGMDEQFF | TGTGCCAGCAGCTTGGCCCCCGCGCCCGGTATGGATGAGCAGTTCTTC
TRBJ2-5 | TRBD1 | TRBV27 | . | CASSIVTGGYHQETQYF | TGTGCCAGCAGTATCGTGACAGGGGGCTACCATCAAGAGACCCAGTACTTC
TRBJ2-2 | TRBD2 | TRBV12-3/TRBV12-4 | few | CASSFPAGGSSTGELFF | TGTGCCAGCAGTTTCCCGGCGGGGGGCTCCTCCACCGGGGAGCTGTTTTTT
TRBJ2-1 | . | TRBV7-2 | . | CASSSAPHPPYNEQFF | TGTGCCAGCAGCTCCGCGCCTCATCCCCCCTACAATGAGCAGTTCTTC
TRBJ1-2 | . | TRBV20-1 | many | CSARKSYGYTF | TGCAGTGCTAGAAAAAGCTATGGCTACACCTTC
TRBJ2-3 | . | TRBV6-1 | . | CASSQGGLNTDTQYF | TGTGCCAGCAGCCAGGGGGGTCTAAACACAGATACGCAGTATTTT
TRBJ1-2 | TRBD1 | TRBV15 | . | CATSRAGTGDSGYTF | TGTGCCACCAGCAGAGCCGGGACAGGGGATAGTGGCTACACCTTC
TRBJ2-7 | . | TRBV10-3 | few | CAISEGQPYEQYF | TGTGCCATCAGTGAGGGACAGCCCTACGAGCAGTACTTC
TRBJ2-7 | TRBD2 | TRBV29-1 | . | CSGRGGHEQYF | TGCAGCGGACGGGGGGGCCACGAGCAGTACTTC
TRBJ2-7 | TRBD2 | TRBV5-1 | many | CASRVAGAYEQYF | TGCGCCAGCAGGGTAGCGGGCGCCTACGAGCAGTACTTC
TRBJ2-2 | . | TRBV7-2 | . | CASSWTGGRHGELFF | TGTGCCAGCAGCTGGACTGGGGGGCGCCACGGGGAGCTGTTTTTT
TRBJ1-2 | . | TRBV4-1 | . | CASSRPQLFYGYTF | TGCGCCAGCAGCCGTCCTCAGTTGTTCTATGGCTACACCTTC
TRBJ2-1 | TRBD2 | TRBV20-1 | few | CSATLTSGRVDEQFF | TGCAGTGCTACCCTAACTAGCGGGAGGGTTGATGAGCAGTTCTTC
TRBJ2-5 | . | TRBV5-1 | many | CASSFGGETQYF | TGTGCCAGCAGCTTTGGAGGAGAGACCCAGTACTTC
TRBJ1-1 | . | TRBV20-1 | few | CSAYRANAEAFF | TGCAGTGCTTACAGGGCCAACGCTGAAGCTTTCTTT
TRBJ2-2 | . | TRBV14 | . | CASSQAGAYTGELFF | TGTGCCAGCAGCCAAGCGGGAGCTTACACCGGGGAGCTGTTTTTT
TRBJ1-1 | . | TRBV29-1 | few | CSVARGGTEAFF | TGCAGCGTGGCGCGGGGGGGCACTGAAGCTTTCTTT
TRBJ1-6 | TRBD1 | TRBV20-1 | few | CSAREDRGNSPLHF | TGCAGTGCTAGAGAAGACAGGGGGAATTCACCCCTCCACTTT
TRBJ2-5 | . | TRBV5-6 | many | CASGQRRRETQYF | TGTGCCAGCGGGCAGCGGAGGCGGGAGACCCAGTACTTC
TRBJ2-1 | TRBD2 | TRBV2 | few | CASSLGLAGGDNEQFF | TGTGCCAGCAGTCTAGGACTAGCGGGAGGAGACAATGAGCAGTTCTTC
TRBJ2-1 | . | TRBV14 | . | CASSQDGGRGSYNEQFF | TGTGCCAGCAGCCAAGATGGGGGTAGGGGTTCCTACAATGAGCAGTTCTTC
TRBJ1-2 | . | TRBV6-1 | . | CASRETGLGYGYTF | TGTGCCAGCAGAGAGACAGGTTTAGGCTATGGCTACACCTTC
TRBJ2-3 | TRBD2 | TRBV27 | . | CASSSPGRGGTDTQYF | TGTGCCAGCAGTTCCCCGGGCCGGGGGGGCACAGATACGCAGTATTTT